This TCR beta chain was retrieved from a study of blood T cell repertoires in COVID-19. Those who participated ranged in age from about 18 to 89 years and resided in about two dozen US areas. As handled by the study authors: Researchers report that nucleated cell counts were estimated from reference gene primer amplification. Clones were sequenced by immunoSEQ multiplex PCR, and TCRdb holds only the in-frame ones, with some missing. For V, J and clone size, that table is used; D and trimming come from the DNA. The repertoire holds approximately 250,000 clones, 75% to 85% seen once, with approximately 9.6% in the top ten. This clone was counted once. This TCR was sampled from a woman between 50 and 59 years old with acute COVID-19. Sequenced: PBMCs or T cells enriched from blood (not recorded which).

CDR3 sequence reads: CASSLADLNIQYF. CDR3 coding DNA: TGTGCCAGCAGTCTAGCGGACTTGAACATTCAGTACTTC. The V and J genes are TRBV3-1 (or the pseudogene TRBV3-2) and TRBJ2-4, with 7 bases aligning to TRBD2. V dropped 6 bases and J dropped 7; count of bases not matched to a gene: 6. The CDR3 covers 13 residues. The germline V gene encodes CDR1 LGHDT and CDR2 YNNKEL (reference sequence).